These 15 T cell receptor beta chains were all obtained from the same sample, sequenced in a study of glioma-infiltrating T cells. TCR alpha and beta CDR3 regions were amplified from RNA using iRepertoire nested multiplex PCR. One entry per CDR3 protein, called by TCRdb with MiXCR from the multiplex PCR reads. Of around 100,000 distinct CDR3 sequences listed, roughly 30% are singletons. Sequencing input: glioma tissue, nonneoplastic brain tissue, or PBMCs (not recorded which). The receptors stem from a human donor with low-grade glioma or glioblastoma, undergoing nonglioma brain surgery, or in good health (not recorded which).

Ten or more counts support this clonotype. CDR3 DNA sequence: TGCAGTGTTCCACAGGGGGCGGTAGGCTACACCTTC. This gives the protein CSVPQGAVGYTF. The chain links TRBV20-1 to TRBJ1-2, with TRBD1 matching 9 bases. With 7 bases clipped from V and 8 bases from J, the junction kept 8 bases outside the gene matches. The CDR3 extends over 12 amino acids. CDR1 DFQATT and CDR2 SNEGSKA come from the germline V gene (reference sequence).

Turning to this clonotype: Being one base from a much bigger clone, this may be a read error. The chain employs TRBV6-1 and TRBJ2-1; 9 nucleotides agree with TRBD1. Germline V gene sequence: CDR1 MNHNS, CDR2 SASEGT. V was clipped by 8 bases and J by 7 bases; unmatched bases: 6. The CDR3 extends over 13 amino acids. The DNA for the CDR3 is TGTGCCAGCGTCTACAGGGGGCGGAATGAGCAGTTCTTC. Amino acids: CASVYRGRNEQFF.

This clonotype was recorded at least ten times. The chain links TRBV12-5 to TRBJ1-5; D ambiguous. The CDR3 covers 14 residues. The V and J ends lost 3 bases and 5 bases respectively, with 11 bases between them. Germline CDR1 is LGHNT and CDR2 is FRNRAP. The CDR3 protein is CASGFGSQDQPQHF. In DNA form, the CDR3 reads TGTGCTAGTGGTTTTGGGTCCCAGGATCAGCCCCAGCATTTT.

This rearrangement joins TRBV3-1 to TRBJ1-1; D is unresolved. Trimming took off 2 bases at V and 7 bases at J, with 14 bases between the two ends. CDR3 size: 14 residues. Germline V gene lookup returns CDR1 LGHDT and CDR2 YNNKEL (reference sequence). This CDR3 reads CASSQRGRKGEAFF. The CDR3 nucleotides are TGTGCCAGCAGCCAACGTGGGCGGAAGGGTGAAGCTTTCTTT.

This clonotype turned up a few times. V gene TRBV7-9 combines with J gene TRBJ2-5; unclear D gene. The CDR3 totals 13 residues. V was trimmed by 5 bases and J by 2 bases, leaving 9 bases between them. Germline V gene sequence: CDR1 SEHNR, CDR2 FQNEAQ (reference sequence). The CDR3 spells CASSRPPQETQYF. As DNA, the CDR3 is TGTGCCAGCAGCCGTCCCCCACAAGAGACCCAGTACTTC.

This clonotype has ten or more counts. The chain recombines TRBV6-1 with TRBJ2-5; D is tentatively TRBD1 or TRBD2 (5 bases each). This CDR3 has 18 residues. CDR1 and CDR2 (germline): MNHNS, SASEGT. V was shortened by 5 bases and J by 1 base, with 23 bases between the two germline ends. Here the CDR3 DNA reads TGTGCCAGCAGTTCCTCCCCCGGCAGAGGGGACCTCCAAGAGACCCAGTACTTC. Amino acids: CASSSSPGRGDLQETQYF.

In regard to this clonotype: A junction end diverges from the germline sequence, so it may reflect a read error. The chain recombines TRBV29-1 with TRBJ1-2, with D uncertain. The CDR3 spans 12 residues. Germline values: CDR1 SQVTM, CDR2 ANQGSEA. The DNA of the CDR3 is TGCGGCGTTGTATCCGCCAACTATGGCTACACCTTC. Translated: CGVVSANYGYTF.

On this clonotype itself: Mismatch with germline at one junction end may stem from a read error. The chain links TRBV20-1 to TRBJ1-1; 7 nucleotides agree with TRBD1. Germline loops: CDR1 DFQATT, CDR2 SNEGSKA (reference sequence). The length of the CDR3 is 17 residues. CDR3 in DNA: TGCAGTGCTAGAAGAAAGGGGGCATGGAAAATGAACACTAAAGCTTTCTTT. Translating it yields CSARRKGAWKMNTKAFF.

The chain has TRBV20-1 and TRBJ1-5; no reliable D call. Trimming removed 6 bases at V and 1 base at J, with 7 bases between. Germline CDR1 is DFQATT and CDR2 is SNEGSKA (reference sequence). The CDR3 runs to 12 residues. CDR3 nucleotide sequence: TGCAGTGCCCGGAGAAGCAATCAGCCCCAGCATTTT. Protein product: CSARRSNQPQHF.

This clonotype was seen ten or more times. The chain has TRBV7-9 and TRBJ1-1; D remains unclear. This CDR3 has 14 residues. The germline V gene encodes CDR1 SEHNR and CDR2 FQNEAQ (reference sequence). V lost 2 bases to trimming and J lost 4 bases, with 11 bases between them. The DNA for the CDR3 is TGTGCCAGCAGCTTAAGTTCGAGGCCCACTGAAGCTTTCTTT. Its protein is CASSLSSRPTEAFF. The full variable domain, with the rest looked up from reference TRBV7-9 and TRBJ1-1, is DTGVSQNPRHKITKRGQNVTFRCDPISEHNRLYWYRQTLGQGPEFLTYFQNEAQLEKSRLLSDRFSAERPKGSFSTLEIQRTEQGDSAMYLCASSLSSRPTEAFFGQGTRLTVV.

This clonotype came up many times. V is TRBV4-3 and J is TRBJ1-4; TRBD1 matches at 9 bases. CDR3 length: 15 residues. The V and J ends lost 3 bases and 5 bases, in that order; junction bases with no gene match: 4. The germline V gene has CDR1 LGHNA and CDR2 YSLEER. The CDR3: CASSQEGQGNEKLFF. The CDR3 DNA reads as TGCGCCAGCAGCCAGGAGGGACAGGGAAATGAAAAACTGTTTTTT.

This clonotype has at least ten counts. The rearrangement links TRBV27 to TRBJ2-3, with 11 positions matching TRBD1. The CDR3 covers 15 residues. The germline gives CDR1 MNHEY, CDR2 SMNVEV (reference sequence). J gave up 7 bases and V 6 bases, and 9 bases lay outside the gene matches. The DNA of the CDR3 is TGTGCCAGCAGCAGGGACAGGGGGATGATGAATACGCAGTATTTT. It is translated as CASSRDRGMMNTQYF.

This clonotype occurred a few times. The CDR3, as DNA: TGTGCCAGCAGCCCCGACAGCAACTATGGCTACACCTTC. It translates to CASSPDSNYGYTF. This chain joins TRBV7-3 and TRBJ1-2; a weak D match, TRBD1 (5 bases). The germline CDR1 and CDR2 sequences are SGHTA and FQGTGA. Trimming left V 5 bases short and J 2 bases short, with 9 bases between. The CDR3 totals 13 residues.

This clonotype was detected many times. DNA for the CDR3: TGCAGTGCGCCCGGACAGGGGAACTTCTATGGCTACACCTTC. Its translation: CSAPGQGNFYGYTF. The J gene is TRBJ1-2, the V gene TRBV20-1; 9 bases are a match to TRBD1. V dropped 6 bases and J dropped 4; count of bases not matched to a gene: 9. Germline V CDR1 and CDR2: DFQATT, SNEGSKA (reference sequence). This CDR3 spans 14 amino acids.

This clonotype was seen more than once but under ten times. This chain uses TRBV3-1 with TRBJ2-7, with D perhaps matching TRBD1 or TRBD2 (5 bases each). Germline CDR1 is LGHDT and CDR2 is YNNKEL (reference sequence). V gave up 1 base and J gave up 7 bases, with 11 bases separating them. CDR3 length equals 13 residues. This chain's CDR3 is CASSQAGTGEQYF. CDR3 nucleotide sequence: TGTGCCAGCAGCCAAGCCGGGACCGGGGAGCAGTACTTC.